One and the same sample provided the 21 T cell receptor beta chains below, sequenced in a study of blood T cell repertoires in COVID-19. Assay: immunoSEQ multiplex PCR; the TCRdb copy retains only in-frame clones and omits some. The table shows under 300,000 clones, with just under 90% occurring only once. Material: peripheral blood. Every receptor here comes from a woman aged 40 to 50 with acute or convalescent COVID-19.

The CDR3 protein is CASGLVLGRTGDYGYTF. In DNA, the CDR3 is TGTGCTAGTGGTTTGGTACTTGGCCGAACAGGCGACTATGGCTACACCTTC. V gene TRBV12-5 combines with J gene TRBJ1-2, with D maybe TRBD1 (5 bases). The CDR3 has 17 residues. Trimming shortened V by 0 bases and J by 3 bases, and 17 bases separated the two germline ends. CDR1 is LGHNT, CDR2 FRNRAP, per germline.

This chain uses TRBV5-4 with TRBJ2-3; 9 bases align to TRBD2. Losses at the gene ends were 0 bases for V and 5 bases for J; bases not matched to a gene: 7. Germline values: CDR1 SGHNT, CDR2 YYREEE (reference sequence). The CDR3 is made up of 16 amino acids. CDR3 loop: CASSLGFLAGVDTQYF. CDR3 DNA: TGTGCCAGCAGCTTGGGCTTCTTAGCGGGGGTAGATACGCAGTATTTT. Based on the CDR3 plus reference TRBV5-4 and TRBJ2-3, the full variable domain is ETGVTQSPTHLIKTRGQQVTLRCSSQSGHNTVSWYQQALGQGPQFIFQYYREEENGRGNFPPRFSGLQFPNYSSELNVNALELDDSALYLCASSLGFLAGVDTQYFGPGTRLTVL.

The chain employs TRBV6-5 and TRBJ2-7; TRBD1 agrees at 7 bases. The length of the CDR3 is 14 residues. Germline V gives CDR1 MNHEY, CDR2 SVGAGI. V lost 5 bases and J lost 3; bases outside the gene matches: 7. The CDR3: CASSPGAGGYEQYV. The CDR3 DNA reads TGTGCCAGCAGTCCTGGGGCAGGGGGCTACGAGCAGTACGTC.

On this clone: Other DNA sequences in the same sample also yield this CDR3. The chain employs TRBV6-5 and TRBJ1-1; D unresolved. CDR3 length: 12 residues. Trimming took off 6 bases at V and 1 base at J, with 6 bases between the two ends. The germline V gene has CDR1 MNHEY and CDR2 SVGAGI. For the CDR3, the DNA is TGTGCCAGCAGCCGGGGGAACACTGAAGCTTTCTTT. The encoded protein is CASSRGNTEAFF.

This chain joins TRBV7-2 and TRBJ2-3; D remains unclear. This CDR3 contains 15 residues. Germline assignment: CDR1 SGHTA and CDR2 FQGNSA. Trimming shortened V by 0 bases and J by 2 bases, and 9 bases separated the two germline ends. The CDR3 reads CASSLAAVNTDTQYF. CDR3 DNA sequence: TGTGCCAGCAGCTTAGCGGCGGTTAACACAGATACGCAGTATTTT.

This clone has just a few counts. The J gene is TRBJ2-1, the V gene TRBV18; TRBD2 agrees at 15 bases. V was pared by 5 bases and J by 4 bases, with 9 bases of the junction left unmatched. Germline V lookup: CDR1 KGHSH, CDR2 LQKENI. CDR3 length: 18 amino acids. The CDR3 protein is CASSRNPGLAGGYNEQFF. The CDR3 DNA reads TGTGCCAGCTCAAGAAACCCCGGACTAGCGGGGGGGTACAATGAGCAGTTCTTC.

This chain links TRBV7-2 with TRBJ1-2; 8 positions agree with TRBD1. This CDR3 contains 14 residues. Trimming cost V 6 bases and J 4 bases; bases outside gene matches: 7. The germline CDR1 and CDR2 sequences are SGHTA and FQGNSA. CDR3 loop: CASRRGTGTYGYTF. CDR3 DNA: TGTGCCAGCAGACGTGGGACAGGAACCTATGGCTACACCTTC.

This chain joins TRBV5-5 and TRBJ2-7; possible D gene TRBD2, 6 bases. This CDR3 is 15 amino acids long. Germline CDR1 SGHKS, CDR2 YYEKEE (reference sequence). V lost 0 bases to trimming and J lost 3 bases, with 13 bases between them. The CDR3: CASSLAGPGVYEQYV. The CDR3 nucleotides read TGTGCCAGCAGCTTGGCAGGCCCGGGGGTCTACGAGCAGTACGTC.

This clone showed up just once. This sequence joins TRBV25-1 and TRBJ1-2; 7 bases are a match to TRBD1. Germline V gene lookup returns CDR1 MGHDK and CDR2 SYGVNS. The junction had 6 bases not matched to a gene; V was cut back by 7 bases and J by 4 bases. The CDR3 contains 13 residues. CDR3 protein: CASTQTGAYGYTF. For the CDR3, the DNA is TGTGCCAGCACTCAAACAGGGGCCTATGGCTACACCTTC.

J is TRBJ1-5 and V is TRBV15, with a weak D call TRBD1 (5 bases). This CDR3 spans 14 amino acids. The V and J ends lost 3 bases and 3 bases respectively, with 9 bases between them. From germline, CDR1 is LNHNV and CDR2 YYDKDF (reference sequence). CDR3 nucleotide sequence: TGTGCCACCAGCAGCGGACATTTCAATCAGCCCCAGCATTTT. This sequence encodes CATSSGHFNQPQHF.

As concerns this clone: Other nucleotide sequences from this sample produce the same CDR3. CDR3 bases: TGTGCCAGCTCACCTACAGCAACTAATGAAAAACTGTTTTTT. Translation: CASSPTATNEKLFF. The chain combines TRBV18 with TRBJ1-4, with no clear D. With 3 bases removed from V and 0 bases from J, the gap between germline ends came to 5 bases. The CDR3 has 14 amino acids. CDR1 is KGHSH and CDR2 is LQKENI in the germline V gene. The complete variable domain, with remaining parts taken from reference TRBV18 and TRBJ1-4, reads NAGVMQNPRHLVRRRGQEARLRCSPMKGHSHVYWYRQLPEEGLKFMVYLQKENIIDESGMPKERFSAEFPKEGPSILRIQQVVRGDSAAYFCASSPTATNEKLFFGSGTQLSVL.

The CDR3 sequence is CASSPGQGYIQYF. The CDR3 DNA sequence: TGTGCCAGCAGTCCGGGACAGGGATACATTCAGTACTTC. The J gene is TRBJ2-4, the V gene TRBV27; 9 bases line up with TRBD1. Germline V CDR1 and CDR2: MNHEY, SMNVEV (reference sequence). This CDR3 has 13 amino acids. The trim removed 5 bases at V and 8 bases at J, leaving 4 bases unmatched.

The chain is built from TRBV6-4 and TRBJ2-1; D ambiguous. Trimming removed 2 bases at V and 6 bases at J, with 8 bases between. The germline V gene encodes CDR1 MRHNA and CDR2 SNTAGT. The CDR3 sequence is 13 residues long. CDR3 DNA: TGTGCCAGCAGTGACGGAGACTTCAATGAGCAGTTCTTC. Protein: CASSDGDFNEQFF.

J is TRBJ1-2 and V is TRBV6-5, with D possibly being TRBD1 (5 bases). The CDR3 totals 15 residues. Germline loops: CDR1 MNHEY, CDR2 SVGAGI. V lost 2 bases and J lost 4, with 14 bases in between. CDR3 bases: TGTGCCAGCAGTTACAACTCGGATCAGGGCTATGGCTACACCTTC. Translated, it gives CASSYNSDQGYGYTF.

The DNA for the CDR3 is TGTGCCAGTAGTGCCCTGGGGAGACAGGGGGAAAATGAGCAGTTCTTC. This codes for CASSALGRQGENEQFF. This chain uses TRBV19 with TRBJ2-1; 9 bases are shared with TRBD1. With 5 bases clipped from V and 7 bases from J, the junction kept 12 bases outside the gene matches. The CDR3 has 16 amino acids. Germline V gene lookup returns CDR1 LNHDA and CDR2 SQIVND (reference sequence).

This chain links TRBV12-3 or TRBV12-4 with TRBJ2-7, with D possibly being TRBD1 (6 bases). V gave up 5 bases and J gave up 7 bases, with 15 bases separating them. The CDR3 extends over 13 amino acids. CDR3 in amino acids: CASSPLGAQEQYV. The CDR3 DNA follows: TGTGCCAGCAGTCCTCTGGGGGCCCAGGAGCAGTACGTC.

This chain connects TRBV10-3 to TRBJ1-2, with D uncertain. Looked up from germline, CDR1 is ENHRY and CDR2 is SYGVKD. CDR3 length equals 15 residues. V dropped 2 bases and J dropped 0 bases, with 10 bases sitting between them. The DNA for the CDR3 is TGTGCCATCAGTGAGGTCCGTGGAGCTAACTATGGCTACACCTTC. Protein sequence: CAISEVRGANYGYTF.

The CDR3 reads CASSQLLLLLPNEQFF. CDR3 in DNA: TGTGCCAGCAGCCAACTTCTGTTATTACTCCCCAATGAGCAGTTCTTC. The gene calls are TRBV3-1 (or the pseudogene TRBV3-2) and TRBJ2-1; D call uncertain. Germline V gene data show CDR1 as LGHDT and CDR2 as YNNKEL (reference sequence). The CDR3 is 16 residues long. The V end was cut by 2 bases, the J end by 6 bases, with 17 bases between.

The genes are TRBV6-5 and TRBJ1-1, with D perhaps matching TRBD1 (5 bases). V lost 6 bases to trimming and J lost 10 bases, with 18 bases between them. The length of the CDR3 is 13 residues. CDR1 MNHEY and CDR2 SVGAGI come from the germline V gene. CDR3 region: CASSPGSPLGAFF. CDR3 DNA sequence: TGTGCCAGCAGCCCAGGGTCGCCCCTTGGAGCTTTCTTT.

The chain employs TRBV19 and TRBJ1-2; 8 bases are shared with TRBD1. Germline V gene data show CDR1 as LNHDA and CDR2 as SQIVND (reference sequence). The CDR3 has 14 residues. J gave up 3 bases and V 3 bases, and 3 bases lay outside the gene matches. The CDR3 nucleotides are TGTGCCAGTAGTATTCTGACAGGGGACTATGGCTACACCTTC. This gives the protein CASSILTGDYGYTF.

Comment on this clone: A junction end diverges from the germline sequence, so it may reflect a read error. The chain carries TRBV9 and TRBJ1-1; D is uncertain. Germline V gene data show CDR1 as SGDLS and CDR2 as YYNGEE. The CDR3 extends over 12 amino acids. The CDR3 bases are TGTGCCAGCAGCGTCGGCGGGGAGGCCCTTGGCTTT. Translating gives CASSVGGEALGF.